A selection of T cell receptor beta chains follows, all from one sample in a study of vaccination and CD4 T cells after COVID-19. No antigens are known for them. Each CDR3 protein is one row after TCRdb ran MiXCR on the PCR reads. The data contain some 16,000 distinct CDR3 sequences, about three quarters of them singletons. Sample: CD4+ T cells from blood, cultured in vitro. The receptors here all came from a human donor who had recovered from COVID-19. CDR3s include the opening cysteine and the closing phenylalanine or tryptophan. The order of the fields is clone size, V gene, CDR3 protein. Clone size is not always given. Where it is, it says once, few, many or a class for expanded clones.

. TRBV6-2/TRBV6-3 CASSFAGPTDTQYF
. TRBV5-1 CASSLGGGTNYGYTF
. TRBV7-2 CASSLQGPNTDTQYF
once TRBV6-2/TRBV6-3 CASSYILMNSYEQYF
. TRBV28 CASRGAGIEKLFF
. TRBV11-3 CASSLGSPESSYNEQFF
. TRBV28 CASSLFLGLNTEAFF
. TRBV6-5 CASSYRQGSLIPLHF
. TRBV12-3/TRBV12-4 CASSLGETQYF
few TRBV30 CAWSVGNLAADNQPQHF